A single sample gave rise to the 32 T cell receptor beta chains below, sequenced in a study of CD8 T cells in ankylosing spondylitis. Whole-study results and caveats: What appeared characteristic of ankylosing spondylitis blood was a TCR beta motif of fewer than ten highly homologous variants.

One entry per CDR3 protein results from TCRdb running MiXCR on the 5' RACE reads. The data hold roughly 470,000 distinct CDR3 sequences, with roughly a quarter observed a single time. These receptors' targets are unknown. The specimen sequenced was blood, either unsorted or a sorted T cell fraction (not recorded which). The receptors were gathered from a male donor with ankylosing spondylitis.

The genes are TRBV7-9 and TRBJ2-7, with D perhaps TRBD1 (6 bases). Germline V lookup: CDR1 SEHNR, CDR2 FQNEAQ (reference sequence). With 6 bases removed from V and 4 bases from J, the gap between germline ends came to 19 bases. The CDR3 runs to 15 residues. The CDR3 reads CASSFDRMGTYEQYV. As DNA, the CDR3 is TGTGCCAGCAGTTTCGACAGGATGGGAACTTACGAGCAGTACGTC.

This clonotype was detected a few times. This chain joins TRBV5-1 and TRBJ2-1, with D possibly being TRBD1 (6 bases). The CDR3 loop spans 16 amino acids. Germline CDR1 SGHRS, CDR2 YFSETQ. V was clipped by 0 bases and J by 2 bases, with 12 bases between them. CDR3 nucleotide sequence: TGCGCCAGCAGCTTGGGTACAGGGAACACCTACAATGAGCAGTTCTTC. As protein: CASSLGTGNTYNEQFF.

J is TRBJ2-4 and V is TRBV11-2, with 10 bases fitting TRBD2. Looked up from germline, CDR1 is SGHAT and CDR2 is FQNNGV. V was pared by 4 bases and J by 3 bases, with 9 bases of the junction left unmatched. This CDR3 region has 17 residues. In nucleotides, the CDR3 is TGTGCCAGCAGCTCGATAGCGGGAGGCGGGGGCAAAAACATTCAGTACTTC. It encodes CASSSIAGGGGKNIQYF.

The rearrangement uses TRBV27 and TRBJ1-2, with TRBD1 identical over 9 bases. The CDR3 spans 16 residues. With 4 bases clipped from V and 8 bases from J, the junction kept 14 bases outside the gene matches. CDR1 and CDR2 (germline): MNHEY, SMNVEV (reference sequence). In nucleotides, the CDR3 is TGTGCCAGCAGTTCCAACGCGGACAGGGGAATTCGCGGCTACACCTTC. Translated: CASSSNADRGIRGYTF.

This clonotype was counted only a few times. The V and J genes are TRBV24-1 and TRBJ2-1, with TRBD2 identical over 13 bases. V gave up 4 bases and J gave up 5 bases; unmatched junction bases: 7. CDR3 length: 17 residues. The germline gives CDR1 KGHDR, CDR2 SFDVKD. CDR3 sequence: CATSDRLAGGRDNEQFF. CDR3 DNA sequence: TGTGCCACCAGTGACCGACTAGCGGGAGGAAGAGACAATGAGCAGTTCTTC.

The gene calls are TRBV7-7 and TRBJ1-1; D is perhaps TRBD1 (6 bases). Trimming removed 5 bases from V and 3 bases from J, with 25 bases in between. Germline V gene lookup returns CDR1 SSHAT and CDR2 FNYEAQ (reference sequence). The CDR3 extends over 18 amino acids. As DNA, the CDR3 is TGTGCCAGCAGCCTTAGGGTACAGGGAAGGTATGTTTACACTGAAGCTTTCTTT. Translated, it gives CASSLRVQGRYVYTEAFF.

The table lists this clonotype with a few counts. This chain uses TRBV7-2 with TRBJ2-7; unclear D gene. Germline V gene sequence: CDR1 SGHTA, CDR2 FQGNSA. V lost 2 bases, J lost 0 bases, and 14 bases lay in between. The CDR3 is made up of 16 amino acids. CDR3 bases: TGTGCCAGCAGCTTATATTCCGGCGCCATCTCCTACGAGCAGTACTTC. It is translated as CASSLYSGAISYEQYF.

The J gene is TRBJ2-1, the V gene TRBV7-2; D possibly corresponds to TRBD2 (5 bases). Per germline, CDR1 SGHTA and CDR2 FQGNSA. With 1 base removed from V and 9 bases from J, the gap between germline ends came to 7 bases. The CDR3 sequence is 12 residues long. CDR3 bases: TGTGCCAGCAGCTTAGGCGCGGGTGAGCAGTTCTTC. Amino acids: CASSLGAGEQFF. Complete variable domain (other parts from reference TRBV7-2 and TRBJ2-1): GAGVSQSPSNKVTEKGKDVELRCDPISGHTALYWYRQSLGQGLEFLIYFQGNSAPDKSGLPSDRFSAERTGGSVSTLTIQRTQQEDSAVYLCASSLGAGEQFFGPGTRLTVL.

The rearrangement joins TRBV20-1 to TRBJ2-1; 16 positions match TRBD2. The CDR3 spans 17 residues. Germline lookup yields CDR1 DFQATT and CDR2 SNEGSKA (reference sequence). Trimming at V came to 4 bases and at J to 8 bases, leaving 11 bases not matched to a gene. CDR3 nucleotides: TGCAGTGCTATTGACGTCACCGGGACTAGCGGGAGGGATGAGCAGTTCTTC. Amino acid sequence: CSAIDVTGTSGRDEQFF.

The chain carries TRBV29-1 and TRBJ1-6, with 7 bases lining up with TRBD1. Germline loops: CDR1 SQVTM, CDR2 ANQGSEA. The ends lost 6 bases at V and 14 bases at J; junction bases unmatched: 13. This CDR3 spans 13 amino acids. CDR3 in amino acids: CSVRGLDRESLHF. Here the CDR3 DNA reads TGCAGCGTGCGGGGGTTAGACAGGGAATCCCTCCACTTT.

This clonotype was observed a few times. V gene TRBV11-3 combines with J gene TRBJ2-1; TRBD1 matches 11 bases. There are 13 residues in the CDR3. The V and J ends lost 8 bases and 10 bases, in that order; junction bases with no gene match: 7. The germline V gene encodes CDR1 SGHNT and CDR2 YENEEA. CDR3: CASSGQGVQEQFF. CDR3 nucleotide sequence: TGTGCCAGCTCGGGACAGGGGGTTCAAGAGCAGTTCTTC.

This clonotype occurred a few times. The rearrangement joins TRBV20-1 to TRBJ1-4; D is uncertain. Per the germline V gene, CDR1 is DFQATT and CDR2 is SNEGSKA (reference sequence). The germline V and J ends were trimmed by 0 bases and 7 bases, with 9 bases remaining between them. The CDR3 loop spans 13 amino acids. DNA for the CDR3: TGCAGTGCTAGAGATTCCCCGGTTGAAAAACTGTTTTTT. Translated, it gives CSARDSPVEKLFF.

The chain is built from TRBV11-3 and TRBJ2-3; 8 bases map to TRBD1. Germline values: CDR1 SGHNT, CDR2 YENEEA. The trim removed 5 bases at V and 0 bases at J, leaving 1 base unmatched. The CDR3 has 14 residues. The DNA of the CDR3 is TGTGCCAGCAGCCGGACAGGGAGCACAGATACGCAGTATTTT. This codes for CASSRTGSTDTQYF.

The chain couples TRBV20-1 to TRBJ1-2; TRBD1 is a possible D gene (5 bases). The CDR3 is 11 amino acids. The germline gives CDR1 DFQATT, CDR2 SNEGSKA (reference sequence). Trimming left V 3 bases short and J 7 bases short, with 9 bases between. This CDR3 is CSASGGAGYTF. The CDR3 nucleotides read TGCAGTGCTAGTGGTGGGGCTGGCTACACCTTC.

This clonotype has just a few counts. V and J are TRBV9 and TRBJ2-7; 9 bases fit TRBD2. The junction had 4 bases not matched to a gene; V was cut back by 3 bases and J by 0 bases. The CDR3 is made up of 15 amino acids. Germline V CDR1 and CDR2: SGDLS, YYNGEE. The CDR3 DNA reads TGTGCCAGCAGCGCGCCGGGACTAGCCTCCTACGAGCAGTACTTC. Encoded protein: CASSAPGLASYEQYF. Combining the CDR3 with reference TRBV9 and TRBJ2-7 gives the whole variable domain DSGVTQTPKHLITATGQRVTLRCSPRSGDLSVYWYQQSLDQGLQFLIQYYNGEERAKGNILERFSAQQFPDLHSELNLSSLELGDSALYFCASSAPGLASYEQYFGPGTRLTVT.

This clonotype was seen more than once but under ten times. This rearrangement joins TRBV5-1 to TRBJ1-2, with D uncertain. CDR1 is SGHRS and CDR2 is YFSETQ in the germline V gene. The CDR3 extends over 13 amino acids. V dropped 1 base and J dropped 8 bases, with 12 bases sitting between them. CDR3 in amino acids: CASSLFVGRGYTF. CDR3 nucleotide sequence: TGCGCCAGCAGCTTGTTTGTAGGTCGGGGCTACACCTTC.

This clonotype has just a few counts. CDR3 region: CSARDPQRGAYEQYF. Written as DNA, the CDR3 is TGCAGTGCTAGAGATCCCCAGCGGGGGGCCTACGAGCAGTACTTC. V usage is TRBV20-1 and J usage is TRBJ2-7; 9 bases align to TRBD2. Per germline, CDR1 DFQATT and CDR2 SNEGSKA (reference sequence). There are 15 residues in the CDR3. V shed 0 bases, J shed 2 bases, and the junction held 5 bases outside the gene matches.

The CDR3 region is CASRGDSYEQYV. The CDR3 coding sequence is TGTGCCAGCAGGGGGGACAGCTACGAGCAGTACGTC. The chain combines TRBV6-2 or TRBV6-3 with TRBJ2-7, with TRBD1 matching 7 bases. Looked up from germline, CDR1 is MNHEY and CDR2 is SVGEGT. V shed 6 bases, J shed 3 bases, and the junction held 2 bases outside the gene matches. The CDR3 sequence is 12 residues long.

This chain joins TRBV3-1 and TRBJ2-6; D not certain. Trimming shortened V by 3 bases and J by 0 bases, and 9 bases separated the two germline ends. The CDR3 length is 16 residues. Per the germline V gene, CDR1 is LGHDT and CDR2 is YNNKEL (reference sequence). The CDR3 reads CASSHSISSGANVLTF. In DNA, the CDR3 is TGTGCCAGCAGCCACAGTATTAGCTCTGGGGCCAACGTCCTGACTTTC.

The chain combines TRBV20-1 with TRBJ1-5, with D possibly matching TRBD1 (5 bases). V lost 0 bases to trimming and J lost 7 bases, with 16 bases between them. The germline CDR1 and CDR2 sequences are DFQATT and SNEGSKA (reference sequence). The CDR3 is 15 amino acids. The CDR3 sequence is CSARDKNQPGQPQHF. The CDR3 DNA reads as TGCAGTGCTAGAGATAAGAACCAACCAGGGCAGCCCCAGCATTTT.

This clonotype showed up just a few times. The chain combines TRBV5-1 with TRBJ1-6; TRBD1 is a possible D gene (5 bases). CDR3 length: 15 residues. The germline V gene encodes CDR1 SGHRS and CDR2 YFSETQ. V was clipped by 0 bases and J by 8 bases, with 12 bases between them. The CDR3 nucleotides read TGCGCCAGCAGCTTGGGCGGGGGTGGATATTCACCCCTCCACTTT. Translating gives CASSLGGGGYSPLHF.

This rearrangement joins TRBV5-1 to TRBJ2-6; maybe TRBD2 (5 bases). V was trimmed by 0 bases and J by 2 bases, leaving 9 bases between them. The germline gives CDR1 SGHRS, CDR2 YFSETQ. This CDR3 contains 16 residues. The CDR3, as DNA: TGCGCCAGCAGCTTGGACGGGGTTACTGGGGCCAACGTCCTGACTTTC. Its translation: CASSLDGVTGANVLTF.

The chain recombines TRBV29-1 with TRBJ2-2; 7 bases are a match to TRBD1. CDR3 size: 14 residues. The V gene end was trimmed by 7 bases and the J gene end by 5 bases; junction bases not matched to a gene: 10. Germline V CDR1 and CDR2: SQVTM, ANQGSEA. DNA for the CDR3: TGCAGCGCCCGGAAGGGGGCAGAGACCGGGGAGCTGTTTTTT. This translates into CSARKGAETGELFF.

This clonotype was seen a handful of times. The chain couples TRBV25-1 to TRBJ2-2; 7 bases fit TRBD1. CDR3 length equals 19 residues. V was clipped by 5 bases and J by 0 bases; unmatched bases: 15. CDR1 MGHDK and CDR2 SYGVNS come from the germline V gene. CDR3 DNA sequence: TGTGCCAGCAGTAGCCATCGGACAGGTCTTTATTCGAACACCGGGGAGCTGTTTTTT. It translates to CASSSHRTGLYSNTGELFF.

This clonotype was observed a handful of times. The chain uses TRBV3-1 and TRBJ2-1; the D gene is possibly TRBD2 (6 bases). CDR3 length: 13 amino acids. V was shortened by 4 bases and J by 10 bases, with 14 bases between the two germline ends. Per germline, CDR1 LGHDT and CDR2 YNNKEL (reference sequence). CDR3 DNA: TGTGCCAGCAGCCCGGAAGGAGGGGCCGAGCAGTTCTTC. This codes for CASSPEGGAEQFF.

The V gene is TRBV12-3 or TRBV12-4, the J gene TRBJ2-3; the match to TRBD2 covers 9 bases. Trimming at V came to 6 bases and at J to 4 bases, leaving 5 bases not matched to a gene. The CDR3 covers 14 residues. CDR3 sequence (DNA): TGTGCCAGCAGACTTGGACTAGCGTCAGATACGCAGTATTTT. Residues: CASRLGLASDTQYF.

This clonotype has only a few counts. The chain recombines TRBV5-1 with TRBJ2-7, with 8 bases aligning to TRBD1. V was clipped by 4 bases and J by 4 bases; unmatched bases: 7. CDR3 size: 14 residues. Germline values: CDR1 SGHRS, CDR2 YFSETQ. Here the CDR3 DNA reads TGCGCCAGCAGCAACGGACAGGGCTTTTACGAGCAGTACTTC. Its protein is CASSNGQGFYEQYF.

The chain has TRBV15 and TRBJ1-5; 9 bases fit TRBD1. V lost 7 bases, J lost 5 bases, and 6 bases stayed unmatched. From germline, CDR1 is LNHNV and CDR2 YYDKDF (reference sequence). The CDR3 totals 14 residues. The CDR3 region has the DNA TGTGCCACCATGGAAAGACAGGGGGATCAGCCCCAGCATTTT. Protein: CATMERQGDQPQHF.

This clonotype has more than one count but fewer than ten. The chain links TRBV2 to TRBJ2-2; 9 bases are a match to TRBD2. The CDR3 has 16 residues. The junction had 3 bases not matched to a gene; V was cut back by 4 bases and J by 0 bases. Germline V gene data show CDR1 as SNHLY and CDR2 as FYNNEI. The DNA of the CDR3 is TGTGCCAGCAGTGGGACTAGCGCCCCGAACACCGGGGAGCTGTTTTTT. Amino acids: CASSGTSAPNTGELFF.

This clonotype was picked up many times. The rearrangement links TRBV12-3 or TRBV12-4 to TRBJ2-2; the match to TRBD2 covers 9 bases. J lost 7 bases, V lost 6 bases, and 9 bases had no gene match. This CDR3 contains 15 residues. The CDR3 DNA is TGTGCCAGCAGGACTAGCGGCTGGAGTCACGGGGAGCTGTTTTTT. This encodes CASRTSGWSHGELFF.

This clonotype occurred a few times. This chain links TRBV20-1 with TRBJ1-4; D possibly corresponds to TRBD1 (6 bases). Deletions cut 6 bases from V and 5 bases from J, with 19 bases between. CDR3 size: 15 residues. CDR1 DFQATT and CDR2 SNEGSKA come from the germline V gene (reference sequence). Here the CDR3 DNA reads TGCAGTGCCGGGGGCCGACATGGGGGGAATGAAAAACTGTTTTTT. It codes for CSAGGRHGGNEKLFF.

This clonotype showed up many times. The V call is TRBV5-1, the J call TRBJ1-1, with D perhaps matching TRBD1 (6 bases). Between the trimmed V and J ends, which lost 0 bases and 1 base, there was a span of 7 bases. The germline CDR1 and CDR2 sequences are SGHRS and YFSETQ. The CDR3 consists of 14 residues. This chain's CDR3 is CASSLGGANTEAFF. The CDR3 bases are TGCGCCAGCAGCTTGGGGGGGGCGAACACTGAAGCTTTCTTT.